A single sample gave rise to the 15 T cell receptor beta chains below, sequenced in a study of blood T cells in healthy people across ages. It was with a sample-barcoded 5' primer and a J-beta primer mix that a second PCR of about 6 to 12 cycles was run. TCRdb fed the 5' RACE reads into MiXCR, producing one record per CDR3 protein. The profile shows under 750,000 distinct CDR3 sequences, about 45% of them singletons. Sequenced input: blood. The receptors derive from a man older than 75 in good health.

This rearrangement joins TRBV7-9 to TRBJ2-3; a weak D match, TRBD2 (5 bases). V was trimmed by 1 base and J by 4 bases, leaving 15 bases between them. The CDR3 consists of 16 residues. In germline, CDR1 is SEHNR, CDR2 FQNEAQ (reference sequence). CDR3 sequence (DNA): TGTGCCAGCAGCTTAGGGACTTCGGTCACACCAGATACGCAGTATTTT. It encodes CASSLGTSVTPDTQYF.

The gene calls are TRBV7-9 and TRBJ1-2; TRBD1 agrees at 7 bases. J gave up 13 bases and V 0 bases, and 8 bases lay outside the gene matches. This CDR3 is built from 13 residues. The germline V gene encodes CDR1 SEHNR and CDR2 FQNEAQ (reference sequence). CDR3 loop: CASSLAGTEKRTF. The DNA for the CDR3 is TGTGCCAGCAGCTTAGCGGGGACAGAGAAACGCACCTTC.

The chain has TRBV2 and TRBJ1-4, with 9 bases fitting TRBD1. Germline assignment: CDR1 SNHLY and CDR2 FYNNEI. Losses at the gene ends were 1 base for V and 5 bases for J; bases not matched to a gene: 5. The CDR3 is 16 amino acids. The CDR3 nucleotides read TGTGCCAGCAGTGAAGTAGGAGGACAGGGGAATGAAAAACTGTTTTTT. Translating it yields CASSEVGGQGNEKLFF.

V usage is TRBV7-2 and J usage is TRBJ2-1; D is perhaps TRBD2 (5 bases). CDR1 is SGHTA, CDR2 FQGNSA, per germline. Trimming shortened V by 5 bases and J by 4 bases, and 15 bases separated the two germline ends. There are 15 residues in the CDR3. The CDR3 reads CASSHPVGAYNEQFF. In nucleotides, the CDR3 is TGTGCCAGCAGCCACCCGGTGGGAGCTTACAATGAGCAGTTCTTC. Filled out from reference TRBV7-2 and TRBJ2-1, the complete variable domain reads GAGVSQSPSNKVTEKGKDVELRCDPISGHTALYWYRQSLGQGLEFLIYFQGNSAPDKSGLPSDRFSAERTGGSVSTLTIQRTQQEDSAVYLCASSHPVGAYNEQFFGPGTRLTVL.

This chain links TRBV5-1 with TRBJ2-2; no clear D gene. Per the germline V gene, CDR1 is SGHRS and CDR2 is YFSETQ. The CDR3 extends over 15 amino acids. The germline V and J ends were trimmed by 0 bases and 3 bases, with 9 bases remaining between them. CDR3 sequence (DNA): TGCGCCAGCAGCTTGGCCAGAGTCGACACCGGGGAGCTGTTTTTT. Its translation: CASSLARVDTGELFF.

Regarding this clonotype: One end of the junction fails to match germline, which may point to a read error. The chain recombines TRBV7-9 with TRBJ1-2; 8 bases fit TRBD1. The germline V gene encodes CDR1 SEHNR and CDR2 FQNEAQ (reference sequence). This CDR3 has 14 amino acids. Here the CDR3 DNA reads TGTGCCGGCAGCGAAGCCCAGGGGGCAGGTGGCTACACCTTC. Protein: CAGSEAQGAGGYTF.

The chain links TRBV24-1 to TRBJ2-1, with D possibly being TRBD1 or TRBD2 (7 bases each). The V end lost 0 bases, the J end lost 8 bases, and 13 bases lay between the germline ends. Germline loops: CDR1 KGHDR, CDR2 SFDVKD. The CDR3 is 15 amino acids. The CDR3 here is CATSDLQGGRHEQFF. In nucleotides, the CDR3 is TGTGCCACCAGTGATTTGCAGGGGGGGCGGCATGAGCAGTTCTTC.

The V and J genes are TRBV9 and TRBJ2-7; D is perhaps TRBD1 (6 bases). CDR1 is SGDLS, CDR2 YYNGEE, per germline. V was clipped by 4 bases and J by 4 bases, with 15 bases between them. The length of the CDR3 is 14 residues. For the CDR3, the DNA is TGTGCCAGCAGCCCAATACAGGGTCCGTACGAGCAGTACTTC. As protein: CASSPIQGPYEQYF.

The chain is built from TRBV7-9 and TRBJ2-5; D remains ambiguous. Between the trimmed V and J ends, which lost 2 bases and 5 bases, there was a span of 15 bases. CDR1 and CDR2 from the germline V gene are SEHNR and FQNEAQ (reference sequence). The CDR3 loop spans 15 amino acids. The CDR3 coding sequence is TGTGCCAGCAGCTTAAATTCAGTTTCTCGGGAGACCCAGTACTTC. This gives the protein CASSLNSVSRETQYF.

This clonotype was observed a few times. CDR3 bases: TGCAGCGTGGTCCAGGGCCACAATGAAAAACTGTTTTTT. It is translated as CSVVQGHNEKLFF. The rearrangement joins TRBV29-1 to TRBJ1-4, with D tentatively TRBD1 (5 bases). Deletions cut 6 bases from V and 5 bases from J, with 13 bases between. CDR3 size: 13 residues. Per germline, CDR1 SQVTM and CDR2 ANQGSEA.

On this clonotype itself: A much more abundant neighbour one base away suggests this may be a read error. The gene calls are TRBV7-2 and TRBJ2-7, with a tentative D call TRBD1 (6 bases). V lost 1 base and J 5 bases, leaving 9 bases between the germline ends. The CDR3 consists of 13 residues. Germline lookup yields CDR1 SGHTA and CDR2 FQGNSA. This chain's CDR3 is CASSLEAGDEQYF. DNA for the CDR3: TGTGCCAGCAGCTTAGAGGCAGGGGACGAGCAGTACTTC.

This clonotype was found a few times. The chain links TRBV7-2 to TRBJ1-4; 8 positions agree with TRBD1. This CDR3 region has 14 residues. V shed 5 bases, J shed 3 bases, and the junction held 2 bases outside the gene matches. Germline values: CDR1 SGHTA, CDR2 FQGNSA. CDR3 in DNA: TGTGCCAGCAGCCAGGGACAGGCTAATGAAAAACTGTTTTTT. Encoded protein: CASSQGQANEKLFF.

This clonotype has only a few counts. The chain employs TRBV29-1 and TRBJ2-1; 10 bases map to TRBD1. Germline assignment: CDR1 SQVTM and CDR2 ANQGSEA. CDR3 size: 12 residues. The J segment lost 8 bases and the V segment lost 6 bases, leaving 4 bases of the junction unmatched. DNA of the CDR3: TGCAGCGTCCGGACAGGGGGGGATGAGCAGTTCTTC. It translates to CSVRTGGDEQFF.

The chain is built from TRBV10-3 and TRBJ2-1; D call uncertain. Germline CDR1 is ENHRY and CDR2 is SYGVKD. V was trimmed by 3 bases and J by 4 bases, leaving 10 bases between them. CDR3 size: 14 residues. Here the CDR3 reads CAISDGRQYNEQFF. The CDR3 DNA follows: TGTGCCATCAGTGACGGCAGGCAATACAATGAGCAGTTCTTC.

This clonotype has just one count. V and J are TRBV10-3 and TRBJ2-1; no clear D gene. The V and J ends lost 10 bases and 10 bases respectively, with 17 bases between them. Germline V CDR1 and CDR2: ENHRY, SYGVKD. The CDR3 has 12 amino acids. The CDR3 spells CATRPSGNEQFF. The CDR3 nucleotides read TGTGCCACGAGACCTAGTGGGAACGAGCAGTTCTTC.